This is a list of T cell receptor beta chains from one sample in a study of blood T cell repertoires in COVID-19. Repertoires were generated with immunoSEQ multiplex PCR, while TCRdb's copy carries only in-frame clones and drops some. Among some 78,000 clones listed, over 80% were seen once. Material: peripheral blood. The receptors derive from a man between 60 and 70 years old with active or convalescent COVID-19. Both conserved end residues are part of each CDR3. D genes are given only for firm matches. Size is stated for part of the rows, as once, few or many counts, or as a class when the clone is expanded.

size: NA; length: 16; D: NA; J: TRBJ2-3; V: TRBV9; CDR3: CASSVGGGRTTDTQYF; DNA: TGTGCCAGCAGCGTGGGGGGTGGGCGTACTACAGATACGCAGTATTTT
size: NA; length: 14; D: TRBD2; J: TRBJ2-7; V: TRBV5-1; CDR3: CASTEGGGTYEQYF; DNA: TGCGCCAGCACGGAGGGCGGGGGGACCTACGAGCAGTACTTC
size: NA; length: 15; D: TRBD1; J: TRBJ1-1; V: TRBV7-8; CDR3: CASSLGQMMNTEAFF; DNA: TGTGCCAGCAGCTTGGGACAGATGATGAACACTGAAGCTTTCTTT
size: NA; length: 12; D: NA; J: TRBJ1-5; V: TRBV29-1; CDR3: CSVGQSNQPQHF; DNA: TGCAGCGTTGGACAGTCCAATCAGCCCCAGCATTTT
size: NA; length: 16; D: TRBD1; J: TRBJ1-6; V: TRBV9; CDR3: CASSVAGGDRISPLHF; DNA: TGTGCCAGCAGCGTAGCAGGGGGCGACCGAATTTCACCCCTCCACTTT
size: NA; length: 12; D: NA; J: TRBJ1-1; V: TRBV3-1/TRBV3-2; CDR3: CASSPGGHGAFF; DNA: TGTGCCAGCAGCCCCGGTGGGCATGGGGCTTTCTTT
size: once; length: 16; D: TRBD1; J: TRBJ1-1; V: TRBV27; CDR3: CASSRLGQGLNTEAFF; DNA: TGTGCCAGCAGCAGGCTAGGACAGGGTCTGAACACTGAAGCTTTCTTT
size: NA; length: 13; D: TRBD1; J: TRBJ1-5; V: TRBV19; CDR3: CAGGQGAGQPQHF; DNA: TGTGCCGGAGGACAGGGGGCGGGTCAGCCCCAGCATTTT
size: NA; length: 18; D: TRBD2; J: TRBJ2-2; V: TRBV9; CDR3: CASSRPIGRGADTGELFF; DNA: TGTGCCAGCAGCCGCCCCATCGGGAGGGGGGCGGACACCGGGGAGCTGTTTTTT
size: NA; length: 13; D: TRBD1; J: TRBJ1-1; V: TRBV19; CDR3: CATKGQGFAEAFF; DNA: TGTGCCACCAAGGGACAGGGTTTTGCTGAAGCTTTCTTT
size: NA; length: 15; D: NA; J: TRBJ2-1; V: TRBV7-2; CDR3: CASSLAGSSYNEQFF; DNA: TGTGCCAGCAGCTTAGCGGGGAGCTCCTACAATGAGCAGTTCTTC
size: NA; length: 14; D: TRBD1; J: TRBJ1-1; V: TRBV7-2; CDR3: CASSLTGMNTEAFF; DNA: TGTGCCAGCAGCTTGACAGGGATGAACACTGAAGCTTTCTTT
size: NA; length: 13; D: NA; J: TRBJ1-1; V: TRBV7-3; CDR3: CASSSGQNTEAFF; DNA: TGTGCCAGCAGCTCCGGACAGAACACTGAAGCTTTCTTT
size: NA; length: 21; D: TRBD2; J: TRBJ2-3; V: TRBV6-2/TRBV6-3; CDR3: CASSSFLFPRTSGGETDTQYF; DNA: TGTGCCAGCAGTTCTTTTCTTTTTCCCCGGACTAGCGGGGGGGAAACAGATACGCAGTATTTT
size: NA; length: 15; D: NA; J: TRBJ2-2; V: TRBV6-9; CDR3: CASNWGTRNTGELFF; DNA: TGTGCCAGCAATTGGGGGACACGCAACACCGGGGAGCTGTTTTTT
size: NA; length: 10; D: NA; J: TRBJ1-3; V: TRBV12-3/TRBV12-4; CDR3: CASGGNTIYF; DNA: TGTGCCAGCGGCGGAAACACCATATATTTT
size: NA; length: 14; D: NA; J: TRBJ2-1; V: TRBV11-3; CDR3: CASSLARGVDEQFF; DNA: TGTGCCAGCAGCTTAGCGCGGGGAGTCGATGAGCAGTTCTTC
size: NA; length: 10; D: NA; J: TRBJ2-5; V: TRBV6-4; CDR3: CASRRETQYF; DNA: TGTGCCAGCCGGAGGGAGACCCAGTACTTC
size: NA; length: 15; D: TRBD2; J: TRBJ2-1; V: TRBV27; CDR3: CASSLGLAAGNEQFF; DNA: TGTGCCAGCAGTCTGGGACTAGCGGCCGGCAATGAGCAGTTCTTC
size: NA; length: 16; D: TRBD1; J: TRBJ1-5; V: TRBV6-6; CDR3: CASSYLRDRGGQPQHF; DNA: TGTGCCAGCAGTTACCTCCGGGACAGGGGGGGTCAGCCCCAGCATTTT